Included here is one T cell receptor beta chain sequence, with context. The antigen is unknown. The TCR beta cDNA libraries contained unique molecular identifiers. Input of 1 to 10 million T cells yielded around 460,000 cDNA molecules. TCRdb itself ran the PCR reads through MiXCR, one entry per CDR3 protein. The data hold around 700,000 distinct CDR3 sequences, with approximately 59% observed a single time. Trimming removed 3 bases at V and 0 bases at J, with 13 bases between. The CDR3 extends over 16 amino acids. Germline CDR1 is MDHEN and CDR2 is SYDVKM. The data belong to a study of post-analysis software for immune sequencing data. The study, taken as a whole, reports: TRBV5-6, TRBV5-1 and TRBV20-1 were among four to six TRBV segments more frequent in patients than controls. When compared against controls, multiple sclerosis patients showed significantly lower normalized Chao1 diversity. Pronounced co-clustering by F measure was evident among identically batched samples.

The chain joins TRBV28 to TRBJ2-3, with D unclear. Sequenced sample: blood. The sequence was collected from a girl aged 2 to 10 with multiple sclerosis. Here the CDR3 DNA reads TGTGCCAGCAGTTTGATGAGGACGGCGAGCACAGATACGCAGTATTTT. As protein: CASSLMRTASTDTQYF.